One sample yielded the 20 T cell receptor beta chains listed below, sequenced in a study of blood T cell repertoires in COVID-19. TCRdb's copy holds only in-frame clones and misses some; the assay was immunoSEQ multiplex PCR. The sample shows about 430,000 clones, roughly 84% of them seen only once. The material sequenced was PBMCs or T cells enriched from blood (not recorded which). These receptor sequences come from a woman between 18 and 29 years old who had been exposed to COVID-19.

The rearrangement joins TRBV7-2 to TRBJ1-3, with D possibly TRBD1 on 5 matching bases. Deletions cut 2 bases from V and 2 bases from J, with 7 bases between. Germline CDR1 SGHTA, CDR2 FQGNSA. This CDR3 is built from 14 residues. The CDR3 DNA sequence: TGTGCCAGCAGCTTATCGGGGGCTGGAAACACCATATATTTT. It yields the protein CASSLSGAGNTIYF. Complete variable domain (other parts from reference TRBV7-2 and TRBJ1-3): GAGVSQSPSNKVTEKGKDVELRCDPISGHTALYWYRQSLGQGLEFLIYFQGNSAPDKSGLPSDRFSAERTGGSVSTLTIQRTQQEDSAVYLCASSLSGAGNTIYFGEGSWLTVV.

The CDR3 region is CASSIPKLGRINTGELFF. The CDR3 nucleotides read TGTGCCAGTAGTATCCCCAAACTGGGGCGGATCAACACCGGGGAGCTGTTTTTT. This chain uses TRBV19 with TRBJ2-2, with D possibly TRBD1 on 5 matching bases. Per germline, CDR1 LNHDA and CDR2 SQIVND (reference sequence). The CDR3 has 18 residues. Trimming left V 3 bases short and J 2 bases short, with 19 bases between.

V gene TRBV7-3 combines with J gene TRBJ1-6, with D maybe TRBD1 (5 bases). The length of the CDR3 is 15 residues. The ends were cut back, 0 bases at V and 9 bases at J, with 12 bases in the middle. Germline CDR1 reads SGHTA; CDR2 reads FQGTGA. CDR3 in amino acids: CASSLTAGEGSPLHF. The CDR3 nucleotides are TGTGCCAGCAGCTTAACAGCGGGGGAGGGTTCACCCCTCCACTTT.

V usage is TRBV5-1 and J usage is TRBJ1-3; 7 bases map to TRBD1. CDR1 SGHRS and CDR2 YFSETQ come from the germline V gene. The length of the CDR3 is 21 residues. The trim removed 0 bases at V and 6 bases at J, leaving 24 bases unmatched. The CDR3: CASSLGRGSGTAQHLPNTIYF. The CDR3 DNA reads TGCGCCAGCAGCTTGGGACGAGGATCCGGGACAGCGCAACACCTGCCAAACACCATATATTTT.

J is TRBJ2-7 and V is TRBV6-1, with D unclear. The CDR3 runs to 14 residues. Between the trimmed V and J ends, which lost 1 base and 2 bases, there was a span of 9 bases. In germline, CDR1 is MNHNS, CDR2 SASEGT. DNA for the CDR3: TGTGCCAGCAGTGAAGATGGGCTCGCCTACGAGCAGTACTTC. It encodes CASSEDGLAYEQYF.

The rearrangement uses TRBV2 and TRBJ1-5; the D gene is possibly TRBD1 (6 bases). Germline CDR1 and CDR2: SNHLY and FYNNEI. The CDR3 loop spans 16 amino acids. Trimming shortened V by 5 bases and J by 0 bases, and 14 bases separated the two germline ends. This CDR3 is CASSQRGGPSNQPQHF. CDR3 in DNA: TGTGCCAGCAGTCAAAGGGGGGGTCCTAGCAATCAGCCCCAGCATTTT.

This chain's CDR3 is CASSLRPGVRPNEQFF. The CDR3, as DNA: TGTGCCAGCAGCTTGCGCCCGGGAGTTCGCCCCAATGAGCAGTTCTTC. The chain uses TRBV5-4 and TRBJ2-1, with D tentatively TRBD2 (6 bases). CDR1 and CDR2 (germline): SGHNT, YYREEE (reference sequence). CDR3 length: 16 residues. Trimming stripped 1 base from V and 6 bases from J, with 17 bases between.

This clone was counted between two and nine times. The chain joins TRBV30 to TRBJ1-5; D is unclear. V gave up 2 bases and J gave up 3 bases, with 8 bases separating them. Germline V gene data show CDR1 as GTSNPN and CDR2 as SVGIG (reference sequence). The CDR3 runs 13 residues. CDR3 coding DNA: TGTGCCTGGAGTTTCCAACTCAATCAGCCCCAGCATTTT. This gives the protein CAWSFQLNQPQHF.

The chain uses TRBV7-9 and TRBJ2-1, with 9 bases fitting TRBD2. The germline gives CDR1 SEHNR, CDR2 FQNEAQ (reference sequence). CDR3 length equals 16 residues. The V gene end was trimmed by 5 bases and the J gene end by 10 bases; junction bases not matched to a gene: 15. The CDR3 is CASSPRGSGSFVEQFF. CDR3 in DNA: TGTGCCAGCAGCCCGCGGGGTAGCGGGAGTTTCGTGGAGCAGTTCTTC. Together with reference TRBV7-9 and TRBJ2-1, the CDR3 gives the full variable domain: DTGVSQNPRHKITKRGQNVTFRCDPISEHNRLYWYRQTLGQGPEFLTYFQNEAQLEKSRLLSDRFSAERPKGSFSTLEIQRTEQGDSAMYLCASSPRGSGSFVEQFFGPGTRLTVL.

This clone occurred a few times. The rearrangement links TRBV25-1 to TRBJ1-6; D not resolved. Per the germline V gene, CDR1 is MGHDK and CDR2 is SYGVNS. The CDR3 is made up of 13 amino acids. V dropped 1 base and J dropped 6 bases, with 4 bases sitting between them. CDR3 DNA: TGTGCCAGCAGTGAATTCAGTAATTCACCCCTCCACTTT. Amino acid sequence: CASSEFSNSPLHF.

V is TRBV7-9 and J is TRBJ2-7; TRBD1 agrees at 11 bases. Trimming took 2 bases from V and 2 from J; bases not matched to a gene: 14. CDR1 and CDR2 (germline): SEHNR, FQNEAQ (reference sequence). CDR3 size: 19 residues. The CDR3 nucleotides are TGTGCCAGCAGCTTAAGGTCCGGGACAGGGGGTTCAGGGCCCTACGAGCAGTACTTC. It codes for CASSLRSGTGGSGPYEQYF.

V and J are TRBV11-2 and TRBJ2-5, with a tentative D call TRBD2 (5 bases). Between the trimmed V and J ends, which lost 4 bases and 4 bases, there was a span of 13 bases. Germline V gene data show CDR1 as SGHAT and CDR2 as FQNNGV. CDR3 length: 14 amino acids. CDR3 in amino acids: CASSSSEGRETQYF. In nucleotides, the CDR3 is TGTGCCAGCAGCTCTTCTGAGGGCCGAGAGACCCAGTACTTC. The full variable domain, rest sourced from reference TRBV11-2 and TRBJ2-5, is EAGVAQSPRYKIIEKRQSVAFWCNPISGHATLYWYQQILGQGPKLLIQFQNNGVVDDSQLPKDRFSAERLKGVDSTLKIQPAKLEDSAVYLCASSSSEGRETQYFGPGTRLLVL.

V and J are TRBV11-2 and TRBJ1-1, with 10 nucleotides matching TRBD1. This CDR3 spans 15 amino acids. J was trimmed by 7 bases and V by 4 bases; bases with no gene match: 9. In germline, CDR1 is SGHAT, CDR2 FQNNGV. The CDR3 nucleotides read TGTGCCAGCAGCTCGATCCGGGACAGGGGTTATGAAGCTTTCTTT. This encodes CASSSIRDRGYEAFF.

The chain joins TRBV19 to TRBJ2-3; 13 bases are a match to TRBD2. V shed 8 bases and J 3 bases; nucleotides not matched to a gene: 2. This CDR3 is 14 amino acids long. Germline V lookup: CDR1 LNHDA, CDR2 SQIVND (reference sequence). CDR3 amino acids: CASRTSGGTDTQYF. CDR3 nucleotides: TGTGCCAGTCGGACTAGCGGGGGAACAGATACGCAGTATTTT. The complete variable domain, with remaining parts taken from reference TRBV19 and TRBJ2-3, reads DGGITQSPKYLFRKEGQNVTLSCEQNLNHDAMYWYRQDPGQGLRLIYYSQIVNDFQKGDIAEGYSVSREKKESFPLTVTSAQKNPTAFYLCASRTSGGTDTQYFGPGTRLTVL.

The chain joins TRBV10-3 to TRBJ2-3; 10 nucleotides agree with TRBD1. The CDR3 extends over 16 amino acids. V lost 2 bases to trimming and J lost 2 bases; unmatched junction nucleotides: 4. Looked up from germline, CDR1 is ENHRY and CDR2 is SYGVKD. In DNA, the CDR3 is TGTGCCATCAGTGAGCCCGGGACAGGGGACACAGATACGCAGTATTTT. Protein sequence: CAISEPGTGDTDTQYF.

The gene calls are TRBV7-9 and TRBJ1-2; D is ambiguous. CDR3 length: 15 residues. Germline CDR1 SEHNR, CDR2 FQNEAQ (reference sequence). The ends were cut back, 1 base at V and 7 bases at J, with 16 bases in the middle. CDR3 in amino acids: CASSLENPLFGGYTF. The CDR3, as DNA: TGTGCCAGCAGCTTAGAAAACCCCCTGTTCGGTGGCTACACCTTC.

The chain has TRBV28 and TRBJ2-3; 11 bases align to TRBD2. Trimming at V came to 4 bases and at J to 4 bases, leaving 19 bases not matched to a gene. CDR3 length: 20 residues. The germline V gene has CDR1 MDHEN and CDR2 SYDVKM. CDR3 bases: TGTGCCAGCAGTTCCCTTACTATAGACCTACTAGCGGGGGAGCCAGATACGCAGTATTTT. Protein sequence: CASSSLTIDLLAGEPDTQYF.

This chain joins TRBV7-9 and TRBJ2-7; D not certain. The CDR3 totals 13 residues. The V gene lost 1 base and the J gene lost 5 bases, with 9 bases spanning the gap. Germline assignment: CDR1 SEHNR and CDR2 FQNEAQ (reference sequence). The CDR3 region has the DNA TGTGCCAGCAGCTTAGTGGGCCCCGACGAGCAGTACTTC. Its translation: CASSLVGPDEQYF.

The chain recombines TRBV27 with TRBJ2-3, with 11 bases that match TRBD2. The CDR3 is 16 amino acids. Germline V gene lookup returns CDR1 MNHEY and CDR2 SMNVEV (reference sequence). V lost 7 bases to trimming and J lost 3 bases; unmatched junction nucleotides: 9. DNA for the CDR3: TGTGCCAGCACCCCTGGAACTAGCGGGAGTACAGATACGCAGTATTTT. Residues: CASTPGTSGSTDTQYF.

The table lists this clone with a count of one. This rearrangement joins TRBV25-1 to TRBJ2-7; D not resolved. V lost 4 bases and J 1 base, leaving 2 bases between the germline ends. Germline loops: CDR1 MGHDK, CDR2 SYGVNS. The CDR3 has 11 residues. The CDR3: CASSVSYEQYF. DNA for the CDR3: TGTGCCAGCAGTGTATCCTACGAGCAGTACTTC.